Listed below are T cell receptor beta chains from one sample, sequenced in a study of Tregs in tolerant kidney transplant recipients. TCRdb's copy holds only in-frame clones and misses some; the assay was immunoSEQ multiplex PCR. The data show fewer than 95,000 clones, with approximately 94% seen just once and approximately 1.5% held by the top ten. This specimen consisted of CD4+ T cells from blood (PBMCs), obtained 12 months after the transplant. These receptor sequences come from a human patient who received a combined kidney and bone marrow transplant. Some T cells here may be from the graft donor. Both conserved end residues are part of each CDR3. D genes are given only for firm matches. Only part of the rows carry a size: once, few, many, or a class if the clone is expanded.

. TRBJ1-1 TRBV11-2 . CASSLAGSEAFF TGTGCCAGCAGCTTAGCGGGATCTGAAGCTTTCTTT
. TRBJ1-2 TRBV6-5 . CASRRDLNGYTF TGTGCCAGCAGGAGGGACTTAAATGGCTACACCTTC
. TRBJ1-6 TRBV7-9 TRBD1 CASSVGQGINSPLHF TGTGCCAGCAGCGTGGGACAGGGGATTAATTCACCCCTCCACTTT
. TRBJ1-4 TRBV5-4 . CASSLTQSNEKLFF TGTGCCAGCAGCTTAACACAGAGTAATGAAAAACTGTTTTTT
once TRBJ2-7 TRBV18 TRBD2 CASSPRTSGRLLGYEQYF TGTGCCAGCTCACCACGCACTAGCGGGAGGCTGCTGGGGTACGAGCAGTACTTC
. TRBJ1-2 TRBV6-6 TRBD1 CASSYGTGGNGYTF TGTGCCAGCAGTTACGGGACAGGGGGTAATGGCTACACCTTC
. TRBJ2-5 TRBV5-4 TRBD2 CASSSGGEETQYF TGTGCCAGCAGTAGCGGGGGAGAAGAGACCCAGTACTTC
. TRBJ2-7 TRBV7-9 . CASSLDKRTAFF TGTGCCAGCAGCTTAGACAAAAGGACAGCTTTCTTC
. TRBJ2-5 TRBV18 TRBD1 CASSPRTGSQETQYF TGTGCCAGCTCACCACGGACAGGGAGTCAAGAGACCCAGTACTTC
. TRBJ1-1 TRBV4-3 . CASSQDRWRLNTEAFF TGCGCCAGCAGCCAAGATCGGTGGAGGCTGAACACTGAAGCTTTCTTT
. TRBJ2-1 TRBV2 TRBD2 CASSTPVAGGPHEQFF TGTGCCAGCAGCACCCCCGTAGCGGGAGGGCCCCATGAGCAGTTCTTC
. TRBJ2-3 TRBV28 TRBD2 CASSSGLAGHTDTQYF TGTGCCAGCAGTTCAGGACTAGCCGGGCACACAGATACGCAGTATTTT
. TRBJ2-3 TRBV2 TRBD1 CASSDVQGTDTQYF TGTGCCAGCAGTGATGTACAGGGGACAGATACGCAGTATTTT
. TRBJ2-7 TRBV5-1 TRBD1 CASSATGTGSYEQYF TGCGCCAGCAGCGCGACCGGGACAGGGTCCTACGAGCAGTACTTC
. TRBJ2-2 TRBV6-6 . CASLLEANTGELFF TGTGCCAGCTTACTAGAAGCGAACACCGGGGAGCTGTTTTTT
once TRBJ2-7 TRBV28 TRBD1 CASRRGTGGNEQYF TGTGCCAGCAGACGGGGGACAGGGGGCAACGAGCAGTACTTC
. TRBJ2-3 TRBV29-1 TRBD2 CSVVRTSGSDTQYF TGCAGCGTTGTCCGGACTAGCGGGAGTGATACGCAGTATTTT
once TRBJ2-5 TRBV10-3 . CAISGRGGETQYF TGTGCCATCAGTGGCAGGGGCGGGGAGACCCAGTACTTC
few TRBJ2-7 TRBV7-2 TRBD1 CASSFRDRAYEQYF TGTGCCAGCAGCTTCCGGGACAGGGCCTACGAGCAGTACTTC
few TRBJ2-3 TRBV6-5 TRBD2 CASSYSTSGRASQYF TGTGCCAGCAGTTACTCTACTAGCGGGAGGGCCTCGCAGTATTTT
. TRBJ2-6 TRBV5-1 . CASSLGGSGANVLTF TGCGCCAGCAGCTTAGGGGGATCTGGGGCCAACGTCCTGACTTTC
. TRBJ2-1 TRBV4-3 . CASSQGGRGFGEQFF TGCGCCAGCAGCCAAGGCGGTCGGGGATTCGGTGAGCAGTTCTTC
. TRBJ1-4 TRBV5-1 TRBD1 CASRLTGRATNEKLFF TGCGCCAGCAGATTGACAGGGAGGGCAACTAATGAAAAACTGTTTTTT
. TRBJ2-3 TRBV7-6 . CASSSLGGADTQYF TGTGCCAGCAGCTCCCTAGGGGGGGCAGATACGCAGTATTTT
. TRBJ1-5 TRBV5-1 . CASSLEGQQPQHF TGCGCCAGCAGCTTGGAGGGACAACAGCCCCAGCATTTT
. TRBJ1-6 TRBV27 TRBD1 CASTGQGRAYNSPLHF TGTGCCAGCACCGGACAGGGGAGGGCCTATAATTCCCCCCTCCACTTT
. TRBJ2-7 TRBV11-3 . CASSGAGVTYEQYF TGTGCCAGCAGCGGCGCAGGGGTAACCTACGAGCAGTACTTC
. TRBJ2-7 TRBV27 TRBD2 CASSFTSVSYEQYF TGTGCCAGCAGTTTTACTAGCGTCTCCTACGAGCAGTACTTC
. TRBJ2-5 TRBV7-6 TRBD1 CASSLRGLSGLETQYF TGTGCCAGCAGCTTAAGGGGGCTTAGTGGTTTGGAGACCCAGTACTTC
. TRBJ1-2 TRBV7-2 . CASSLRTDNYGYTF TGTGCCAGCAGCCTCCGGACAGATAACTATGGCTACACCTTC
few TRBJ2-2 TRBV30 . CAWRVSEGGELFF TGTGCCTGGAGGGTCAGCGAGGGCGGGGAGCTGTTTTTT
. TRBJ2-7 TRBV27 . CASSSATGTYEQYF TGTGCCAGCAGTTCAGCCACGGGGACCTACGAGCAGTACTTC
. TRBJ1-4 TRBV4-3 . CASSQNREKLFF TGCGCCAGCAGCCAGAATCGGGAAAAACTGTTTTTT
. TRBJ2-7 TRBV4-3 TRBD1 CASSRGQGLEQYF TGCGCCAGCTCCCGGGGACAGGGCCTCGAGCAGTACTTC
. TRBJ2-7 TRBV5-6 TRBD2 CASSTGLAGDLIVYEQYF TGTGCCAGCAGCACCGGACTAGCGGGGGACCTAATAGTCTACGAGCAGTACTTC
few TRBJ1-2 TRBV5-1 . CASSLAPDSANYGYTF TGCGCCAGCAGCTTGGCCCCCGACAGTGCTAACTATGGCTACACCTTC
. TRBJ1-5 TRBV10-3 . CAISRGGSNQPQHF TGTGCCATCAGCCGGGGGGGCAGCAATCAGCCCCAGCATTTT
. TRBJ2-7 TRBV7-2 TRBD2 CASSHNSGRTYEQYF TGTGCCAGCAGCCATAATAGCGGGAGAACCTACGAGCAGTACTTC
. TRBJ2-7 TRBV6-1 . CASSDRVVARPVLREQYF TGTGCCAGCAGTGATCGGGTTGTGGCTCGACCCGTCCTACGGGAGCAGTACTTC
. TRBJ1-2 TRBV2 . CASSPTGIIGYGYTF TGTGCCAGCAGTCCCACAGGGATCATTGGCTATGGCTACACCTTC
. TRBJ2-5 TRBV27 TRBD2 CASRVAGGEETQYF TGTGCCAGCAGGGTAGCGGGAGGAGAAGAGACCCAGTACTTC
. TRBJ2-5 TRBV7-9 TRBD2 CASSYLRSTSQETQYF TGTGCCAGCAGCTACCTTCGGTCGACTAGCCAGGAGACCCAGTACTTC
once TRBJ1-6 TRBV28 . CASSLQGILPLHF TGTGCCAGCAGTTTACAGGGGATTTTACCCCTCCACTTT
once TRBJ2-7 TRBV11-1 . CASSLGGARQGPSYEQYF TGTGCCAGCAGCTTAGGGGGGGCTCGACAGGGCCCATCCTACGAGCAGTACTTC
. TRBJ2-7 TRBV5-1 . CASSLNGGSLSYEQYF TGCGCCAGCAGCTTGAATGGAGGCTCCCTTTCCTACGAGCAGTACTTC
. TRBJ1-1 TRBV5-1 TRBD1 CASSPTGPGNTEAFF TGCGCCAGCAGCCCGACAGGGCCAGGTAACACTGAAGCTTTCTTT
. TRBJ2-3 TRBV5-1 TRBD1 CASSTGGGTDTQYF TGCGCCAGCAGCACAGGGGGCGGCACAGATACGCAGTATTTT
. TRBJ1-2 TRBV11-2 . CASSFSLSNYGYTF TGTGCCAGCAGCTTTTCTTTGTCTAACTATGGCTACACCTTC
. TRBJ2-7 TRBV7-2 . CASSSSGSEITYEQYF TGTGCCAGCAGCTCTTCCGGGTCGGAAATTACCTACGAGCAGTACTTC
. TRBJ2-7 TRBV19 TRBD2 CASSPRSRGGEQYF TGTGCCAGTAGCCCAAGGAGCCGGGGGGGCGAGCAGTACTTC
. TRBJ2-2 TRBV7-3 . CASSRSGPGELFF TGTGCCAGCAGCCGTTCGGGTCCCGGGGAGCTGTTTTTT
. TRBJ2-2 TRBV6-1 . CASRSSGNTGELFF TGTGCCAGCAGATCGAGCGGGAACACCGGGGAGCTGTTTTTT
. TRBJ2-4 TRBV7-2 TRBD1 CASSSDRGRINIQYF TGTGCCAGCAGCTCAGACAGGGGGCGGATAAACATTCAGTACTTC
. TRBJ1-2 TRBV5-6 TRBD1 CASRPADRERYTF TGTGCCAGCAGACCCGCAGACAGGGAACGCTACACCTTC